Shown below are 30 T cell receptor beta chains from a single sample sequenced in a study of shared clonotypes between healthy human individuals. Sequenced by immunoSEQ multiplex PCR; TCRdb stores in-frame clones only, minus some. The sample lists around 2.3 million clones, approximately 94% occurring once. The sample comprised naive CD4+ T cells sorted from blood. Indicated subset: CD45RA+ positively selected. The receptors were gathered from a man aged 18 to 30 in good health.

The J gene is TRBJ2-5, the V gene TRBV11-2; no clear D gene. The V end was cut by 0 bases, the J end by 2 bases, with 10 bases between. Germline V gene lookup returns CDR1 SGHAT and CDR2 FQNNGV. The CDR3 spans 15 residues. The CDR3 DNA reads as TGTGCCAGCAGCTTAGATGGCGGAGATCAAGAGACCCAGTACTTC. Its protein is CASSLDGGDQETQYF. The full variable domain, its missing parts supplied by reference TRBV11-2 and TRBJ2-5, is EAGVAQSPRYKIIEKRQSVAFWCNPISGHATLYWYQQILGQGPKLLIQFQNNGVVDDSQLPKDRFSAERLKGVDSTLKIQPAKLEDSAVYLCASSLDGGDQETQYFGPGTRLLVL.

V is TRBV5-4 and J is TRBJ2-1, with 8 positions matching TRBD1. The CDR3 runs 15 residues. Per the germline V gene, CDR1 is SGHNT and CDR2 is YYREEE (reference sequence). The V and J ends lost 2 bases and 4 bases, in that order; junction bases with no gene match: 5. The CDR3 nucleotides read TGTGCCAGCAGCTTTTCCCAGGGGGCGTACAATGAGCAGTTCTTC. This gives the protein CASSFSQGAYNEQFF.

This chain's CDR3 is CASFPGQGAAEAFF. The CDR3 DNA reads as TGTGCCAGCTTTCCCGGACAGGGGGCCGCTGAAGCTTTCTTT. The V and J genes are TRBV27 and TRBJ1-1; 11 bases map to TRBD1. V shed 8 bases, J shed 6 bases, and the junction held 8 bases outside the gene matches. The CDR3 covers 14 residues. Germline CDR1 and CDR2: MNHEY and SMNVEV (reference sequence).

CDR3 region: CAYRGSANEKLFF. The CDR3 region has the DNA TGTGCCTACCGCGGGAGTGCTAATGAAAAACTGTTTTTT. This sequence joins TRBV30 and TRBJ1-4; D not certain. Germline V gives CDR1 GTSNPN, CDR2 SVGIG (reference sequence). Trimming removed 7 bases at V and 3 bases at J, with 12 bases between. There are 13 residues in the CDR3.

To note about this clone: In the same sample, other DNA sequences code for this CDR3. The chain recombines TRBV30 with TRBJ2-5; 8 bases line up with TRBD2. The junction had 5 bases not matched to a gene; V was cut back by 0 bases and J by 5 bases. From germline, CDR1 is GTSNPN and CDR2 SVGIG (reference sequence). The CDR3 length is 14 residues. CDR3: CAWSVGGGLETQYF. The DNA for the CDR3 is TGTGCCTGGAGTGTCGGGGGGGGCCTGGAGACCCAGTACTTC.

This chain connects TRBV19 to TRBJ1-5, with no clear D. Looked up from germline, CDR1 is LNHDA and CDR2 is SQIVND (reference sequence). Trimming removed 10 bases at V and 6 bases at J, with 10 bases between. This CDR3 is built from 11 residues. CDR3 region: CATGPGQPQHF. CDR3 DNA: TGTGCCACCGGTCCAGGTCAGCCCCAGCATTTT.

The chain couples TRBV27 to TRBJ2-7, with D possibly called TRBD1 or TRBD2 (6 bases each). The CDR3 runs 14 residues. The V end lost 2 bases, the J end lost 3 bases, and 11 bases lay between the germline ends. Germline V gene data show CDR1 as MNHEY and CDR2 as SMNVEV (reference sequence). Written as DNA, the CDR3 is TGTGCCAGCAGTTTAGGCAGGGGAGGCTACGAGCAGTACTTC. This sequence encodes CASSLGRGGYEQYF.

The CDR3 sequence is CAWSNTGTGELFF. The CDR3 bases are TGTGCCTGGAGCAACACAGGGACCGGGGAGCTGTTTTTT. This chain links TRBV30 with TRBJ2-2, with a weak D call TRBD1 (6 bases). CDR3 length: 13 amino acids. CDR1 is GTSNPN, CDR2 SVGIG, per germline (reference sequence). V dropped 3 bases and J dropped 5 bases, with 10 bases sitting between them.

This clone was seen a single time. V gene TRBV5-1 combines with J gene TRBJ2-1, with a weak D call TRBD1 (5 bases). Germline CDR1 and CDR2: SGHRS and YFSETQ. The V end was cut by 4 bases, the J end by 7 bases, with 15 bases between. This CDR3 region has 14 residues. CDR3 DNA sequence: TGCGCCAGCAGCCCAACTTCAGGGTTAAATGAGCAGTTCTTC. Translating gives CASSPTSGLNEQFF.

The CDR3 here is CASSLDSSRAYEQYF. The DNA of the CDR3 is TGTGCCAGCAGCTTAGATTCTAGCCGAGCCTACGAGCAGTACTTC. V is TRBV7-2 and J is TRBJ2-7; D perhaps matches TRBD2 (5 bases). Germline CDR1 SGHTA, CDR2 FQGNSA. This CDR3 has 15 amino acids. V was cut by 1 base and J by 2 bases, with 12 bases left in between.

The rearrangement links TRBV19 to TRBJ2-7; 8 bases map to TRBD1. CDR3 length equals 13 residues. Germline CDR1 reads LNHDA; CDR2 reads SQIVND (reference sequence). Trimming at V came to 5 bases and at J to 5 bases, leaving 5 bases not matched to a gene. The chain's CDR3 is CASSAQGAHEQYF. Here the CDR3 DNA reads TGTGCCAGTAGTGCTCAGGGGGCCCACGAGCAGTACTTC.

The sample holds one count of this clone. The V gene is TRBV2, the J gene TRBJ1-1, with unresolved D. V was pared by 2 bases and J by 4 bases, with 14 bases between. Germline V gene data show CDR1 as SNHLY and CDR2 as FYNNEI. This CDR3 comprises 15 residues. The CDR3 region is CASSESARGITEAFF. CDR3 nucleotide sequence: TGTGCCAGCAGTGAATCGGCCCGAGGAATCACTGAAGCTTTCTTT.

The chain joins TRBV19 to TRBJ2-7; the D is unclear. Trimming pared 3 bases from V and 0 bases from J, leaving 12 bases between. The V gene's germline CDR1 is LNHDA and CDR2 SQIVND (reference sequence). This CDR3 is built from 15 residues. CDR3 residues: CASSMWVGGSYEQYF. CDR3 in DNA: TGTGCCAGTAGTATGTGGGTGGGTGGCTCCTACGAGCAGTACTTC.

CDR3 region: CASGAGAPNQPQHF. In DNA, the CDR3 is TGTGCCAGCGGAGCAGGGGCGCCCAATCAGCCCCAGCATTTT. The chain recombines TRBV6-6 with TRBJ1-5, with D possibly matching TRBD1 (6 bases). CDR3 size: 14 residues. CDR1 and CDR2 from the germline V gene are MNHNY and SVGAGI (reference sequence). V was pared by 8 bases and J by 3 bases, with 14 bases between.

J is TRBJ2-5 and V is TRBV25-1; 7 bases agree with TRBD2. V trimming: 4 bases; J trimming: 4 bases; junction bases outside the gene matches: 9. CDR1 and CDR2 (germline): MGHDK, SYGVNS. The CDR3 loop spans 15 amino acids. The CDR3 spells CASSAGTGGGETQYF. CDR3 in DNA: TGTGCCAGCAGTGCTGGGACGGGCGGGGGAGAGACCCAGTACTTC.

The chain employs TRBV5-1 and TRBJ2-5; D is unclear. Between the trimmed V and J ends, which lost 2 bases and 4 bases, there was a span of 15 bases. Germline V gene sequence: CDR1 SGHRS, CDR2 YFSETQ. The CDR3 covers 15 residues. CDR3 amino acids: CASSLGPTKAETQYF. The DNA for the CDR3 is TGCGCCAGCAGCTTAGGGCCAACTAAGGCAGAGACCCAGTACTTC.

V gene TRBV18 combines with J gene TRBJ2-7; 8 nucleotides agree with TRBD1. Germline lookup yields CDR1 KGHSH and CDR2 LQKENI. The CDR3 is made up of 16 amino acids. The V gene end was trimmed by 3 bases and the J gene end by 6 bases; junction bases not matched to a gene: 13. The CDR3 sequence: CASSPPGQGRGGEQYF. The DNA of the CDR3 is TGTGCCAGCTCACCTCCCGGACAGGGAAGAGGAGGCGAGCAGTACTTC.

The chain employs TRBV5-1 and TRBJ2-4; 7 nucleotides agree with TRBD1. CDR1 is SGHRS and CDR2 is YFSETQ in the germline V gene. The CDR3 contains 15 residues. Trimming at V came to 4 bases and at J to 5 bases, leaving 9 bases not matched to a gene. CDR3 in amino acids: CASSPAPGTENIQYF. The DNA of the CDR3 is TGCGCCAGCAGCCCCGCCCCCGGGACAGAAAACATTCAGTACTTC.

The chain combines TRBV15 with TRBJ1-2, with TRBD1 as a possible D gene (6 bases). This CDR3 is 17 amino acids long. CDR1 LNHNV and CDR2 YYDKDF come from the germline V gene (reference sequence). The V and J ends lost 0 bases and 4 bases respectively, with 18 bases between them. CDR3 DNA sequence: TGTGCCACCAGCAGAGATCGGACAGTCCGGATGTCCTATGGCTACACCTTC. Protein sequence: CATSRDRTVRMSYGYTF.

The chain has TRBV19 and TRBJ2-5, with 13 bases fitting TRBD2. The trim removed 5 bases at V and 2 bases at J, leaving 5 bases unmatched. The germline V gene encodes CDR1 LNHDA and CDR2 SQIVND (reference sequence). CDR3 length equals 16 residues. CDR3 bases: TGTGCCAGTAGTCCGGGACTAGCGGGGAGACAAGAGACCCAGTACTTC. It specifies CASSPGLAGRQETQYF.

The gene calls are TRBV9 and TRBJ2-1; TRBD2 aligns across 9 bases. CDR3 length: 16 residues. V trimming: 4 bases; J trimming: 7 bases; junction bases outside the gene matches: 12. Germline values: CDR1 SGDLS, CDR2 YYNGEE. The CDR3: CASSPGGGGASNEQFF. CDR3 DNA sequence: TGTGCCAGCAGCCCGGGCGGCGGGGGGGCCTCGAATGAGCAGTTCTTC.

This sequence joins TRBV30 and TRBJ1-1, with D tentatively TRBD1 (6 bases). Looked up from germline, CDR1 is GTSNPN and CDR2 is SVGIG (reference sequence). V lost 5 bases and J lost 1, with 11 bases in between. This CDR3 has 13 amino acids. The CDR3 is CAWAGDANTEAFF. CDR3 coding DNA: TGTGCCTGGGCAGGGGACGCGAACACTGAAGCTTTCTTT.

This clone was observed a handful of times. The V gene is TRBV6-1, the J gene TRBJ1-6; D gene uncertain. V was clipped by 3 bases and J by 0 bases, with 9 bases between them. This CDR3 is built from 16 residues. From germline, CDR1 is MNHNS and CDR2 SASEGT. CDR3 bases: TGTGCCAGCAGTGAGTGGGGAAGCTCCTATAATTCACCCCTCCACTTT. Its translation: CASSEWGSSYNSPLHF.

This chain connects TRBV11-2 to TRBJ1-3; 7 bases map to TRBD1. The ends lost 6 bases at V and 2 bases at J; junction bases unmatched: 4. The CDR3 sequence is 14 residues long. Germline V gene lookup returns CDR1 SGHAT and CDR2 FQNNGV. In DNA form, the CDR3 reads TGTGCCAGCAGGACCGGGACAGCTGGAAACACCATATATTTT. Translated: CASRTGTAGNTIYF.

Concerning this clone: A read error may account for a junction end that differs from germline. The V call is TRBV9, the J call TRBJ2-2, with D uncertain. Germline V gene data show CDR1 as SGDLS and CDR2 as YYNGEE. CDR3 size: 12 residues. Here the CDR3 reads CASSANIGELFF. The CDR3 nucleotides are TGTGCCAGCAGCGCTAACATCGGGGAGCTGTTTTTT.

V usage is TRBV7-9 and J usage is TRBJ2-3; a possible D gene is TRBD2 (6 bases). Between the trimmed V and J ends, which lost 5 bases and 1 base, there was a span of 10 bases. The CDR3 loop spans 14 amino acids. CDR1 SEHNR and CDR2 FQNEAQ come from the germline V gene (reference sequence). The DNA for the CDR3 is TGTGCCAGCAGCCGGGGCGGGGGCACAGATACGCAGTATTTT. Translated, it gives CASSRGGGTDTQYF.

The chain has TRBV19 and TRBJ1-2; no definite D call. The CDR3 is 14 amino acids. The V end was cut by 4 bases, the J end by 9 bases, with 18 bases between. Germline V gives CDR1 LNHDA, CDR2 SQIVND (reference sequence). In nucleotides, the CDR3 is TGTGCCAGTAGTACCTCGGGCAGCCTATGGAGCTACACCTTC. It translates to CASSTSGSLWSYTF. The whole variable domain, filled in from reference TRBV19 and TRBJ1-2, reads DGGITQSPKYLFRKEGQNVTLSCEQNLNHDAMYWYRQDPGQGLRLIYYSQIVNDFQKGDIAEGYSVSREKKESFPLTVTSAQKNPTAFYLCASSTSGSLWSYTFGSGTRLTVV.

This clone was counted a few times. The genes are TRBV7-9 and TRBJ1-6; D may be TRBD1 (6 bases). Trimming cost V 7 bases and J 6 bases, with 13 bases left between them. The germline CDR1 and CDR2 sequences are SEHNR and FQNEAQ (reference sequence). The CDR3 has 14 residues. This CDR3 reads CASTIQGINSPLHF. DNA for the CDR3: TGTGCCAGCACCATACAGGGAATTAATTCACCCCTCCACTTT.

The chain has TRBV29-1 and TRBJ2-3; D might be TRBD1 (5 bases). The CDR3 runs 14 residues. Germline CDR1 SQVTM, CDR2 ANQGSEA. Trimming shortened V by 2 bases and J by 4 bases, and 13 bases separated the two germline ends. CDR3 sequence reads: CSVEQAQGSDTQYF. The CDR3 nucleotides read TGCAGCGTTGAACAGGCTCAGGGTTCAGATACGCAGTATTTT.

This clone was detected only once. The chain combines TRBV25-1 with TRBJ2-7, with D perhaps matching TRBD1 (5 bases). CDR1 and CDR2 from the germline V gene are MGHDK and SYGVNS. There are 13 residues in the CDR3. Trimming took 3 bases from V and 5 from J, leaving 11 bases between them. The CDR3 here is CASSDRQLHEQYF. Here the CDR3 DNA reads TGTGCCAGCAGTGATAGACAGTTACACGAGCAGTACTTC.